This TCR beta chain came from a study of T cells in Graves' hyperthyroidism and ophthalmopathy (dated by TCRdb to about 2019). Study-level background: Peripheral blood samples were taken at initial diagnosis, before any treatment was given. TCR V-J signatures able to tell the groups apart were searched for in a discovery cohort of more than 90 patients, of whom over 40 had Graves' ophthalmopathy and about 60 had stable Graves' hyperthyroidism. Prospective prediction of ophthalmopathy was tested in an independent validation cohort of 18 to 20 hyperthyroidism patients and 15 to 17 patients who later progressed to ophthalmopathy. The roughly 99 discovery patients were divided at random into training and test sets in a 7:3 ratio. In addition, the study compared T-cell repertoires in thyroid tissue and in blood from five or six Graves' hyperthyroidism patients. After blood sampling, hyperthyroidism patients were treated with methimazole at a starting dose of 30 mg daily, and ophthalmopathy patients were treated with high-dose intravenous methylprednisolone. The paper describes TCR Vbeta CDR3 sequencing of 120 to 150 peripheral blood samples, made up of 43 ophthalmopathy patients, 70 to 75 hyperthyroidism patients and 17 progressor patients. General conclusions and limits of the study: No statistical method was used to fix the sample size in advance, and group allocation was not hidden from the investigators. During validation, the model predicted progression to ophthalmopathy a median of about 5.9 months ahead of onset, with around 71% sensitivity and more than 72% specificity. Most expanded thyroid clonotypes (frequency above 0.001) were also detected in blood, a finding suggesting that blood repertoires may reflect thyroid immune responses. A 13 V-J signature model separated ophthalmopathy from stable hyperthyroidism, with nearly 90% sensitivity and roughly 81% specificity in cross-validation and 80%/75% in testing.

In the ophthalmopathy patients, disease was moderately to severely active, with a Clinical Activity Score of 3 or more, a NOSPECS grade of 4 or more, and a duration of less than 3 months. The study excluded patients with uncontrolled infections, other autoimmune diseases, pregnancy or lactation. Diagnoses were based on clinical symptoms, serum thyroxine and TRAb, thyroid ultrasound and orbital computed tomography. PBMCs were separated from roughly 9.3 ml of fresh peripheral blood using Ficoll-Paque density gradient centrifugation. Total RNA was extracted with Trizol reagent, and quality was checked on an Agilent 2100 Bioanalyzer. After removal of 7 bases from V and 5 bases from J, the junction retains 12 bases not matched to a gene. The CDR3 covers 15 residues, taking in both the cysteine and the phenylalanine. The retained sequence is limited to the CDR3, 45 bases, with the frame set at the first base.

This clonotype has at least ten counts. Its cognate antigen has yet to be identified. No much larger clone is present one base from it, and per-base qualities are unavailable. The TCR beta CDR3 regions were amplified from the RNA transcripts. A first-round RT-PCR of the TCR CDR3 used the HTBI primer set with the Qiagen OneStep RT-PCR kit. Libraries were constructed in a second round of multiplex PCR, after which size selection and purification were carried out. The libraries were sequenced on an Illumina HiSeq2000 using paired-end 100 bp reads. The study's own analysis went as follows. SOAPnuke was used to process the raw data, throwing out any read that contained adapters or uncalled bases, had a mean Phred below 15, or lacked an exact constant-primer or identifier match. High-quality paired reads were merged using COPE v1.2.5, and each unique nucleotide sequence was defined as a clonotype. MiTCR v1.1 was used to align clonotypes to the IMGT TRBV, TRBD and TRBJ reference segments. The analysis was restricted to V-J combinations with a frequency above 0.0001, which together covered 99% to 99.2% of the repertoires. The TCS score was defined as F50 (clonal expansion) divided by E x V (chaos), with BLOSUM62-based TCRdist calculated between CDR3 peptides within each V-J. Welch's t-statistics and random forest reduced around 520 V-J features to 13, which were used in a naive Bayes classifier (R e1071). The public reads were quality trimmed at Q25 with fastp and then assembled into clones with MiXCR by TCRdb, keeping productive beta chains. Each entry is one CDR3 protein sequence, shown with its most common DNA and genes. The V and J calls here are based on TCRdb, not the publication. The sample has 330,000 or so distinct CDR3 sequences on record, around a sixth of them singletons. The ten largest clones add up to around 16% of the sample.

The rearrangement joined TRBV12-3 or TRBV12-4 to TRBJ1-1; 8 junctional bases match TRBD1. This TCR was recovered from a woman aged 40 to 55 with Graves' ophthalmopathy. Sequencing was performed on blood. The DNA is as follows: TGTGCCAGCATTCCCATCCAGGGGGCGGGTACTGAAGCTTTCTTT. This codes for CASIPIQGAGTEAFF.